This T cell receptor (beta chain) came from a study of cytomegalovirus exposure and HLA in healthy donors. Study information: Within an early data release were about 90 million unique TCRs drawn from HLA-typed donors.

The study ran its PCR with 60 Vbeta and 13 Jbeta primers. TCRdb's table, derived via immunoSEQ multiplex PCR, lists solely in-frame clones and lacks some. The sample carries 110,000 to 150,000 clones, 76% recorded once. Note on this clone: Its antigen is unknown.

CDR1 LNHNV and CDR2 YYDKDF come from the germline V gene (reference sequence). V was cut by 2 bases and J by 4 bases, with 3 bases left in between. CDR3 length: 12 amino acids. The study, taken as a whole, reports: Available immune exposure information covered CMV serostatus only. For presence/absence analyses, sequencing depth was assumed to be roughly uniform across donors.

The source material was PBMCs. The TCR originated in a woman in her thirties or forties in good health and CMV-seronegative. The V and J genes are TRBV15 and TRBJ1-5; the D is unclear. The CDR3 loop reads CATSRPNQPQHF. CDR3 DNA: TGTGCCACCAGCAGACCTAATCAGCCCCAGCATTTT.